These 20 T cell receptor beta chains were sequenced from one sample in a study of blood T cell repertoires in COVID-19. Here immunoSEQ multiplex PCR was the method, and the copy in TCRdb shows in-frame clones only, minus some. The sample shows almost 250,000 clones, about 82% of them seen only once. Sequencing used peripheral blood. These receptors all come from a woman older than 75 with COVID-19, enrolled during active disease.

The chain recombines TRBV3-1 (or the pseudogene TRBV3-2) with TRBJ2-3; 12 nucleotides align to TRBD1. The CDR3 has 16 amino acids. The V and J ends lost 4 bases and 4 bases, in that order; junction bases with no gene match: 6. Germline V gives CDR1 LGHDT, CDR2 YNNKEL (reference sequence). The DNA of the CDR3 is TGTGCCAGCAGCCTTGGGACAGGGGGCTTCGCAGATACGCAGTATTTT. This translates into CASSLGTGGFADTQYF.

The genes are TRBV10-3 and TRBJ2-5; 7 positions agree with TRBD1. In germline, CDR1 is ENHRY, CDR2 SYGVKD. J lost 5 bases, V lost 10 bases, and 10 bases had no gene match. This CDR3 region has 13 residues. The CDR3 DNA reads as TGTGCCACCGGGACGGACAGGAGGGAGACCCAGTACTTC. Translation: CATGTDRRETQYF.

This rearrangement joins TRBV29-1 to TRBJ1-3, with D possibly matching TRBD1 (5 bases). CDR1 and CDR2 from the germline V gene are SQVTM and ANQGSEA. This CDR3 contains 15 residues. The V end lost 4 bases, the J end lost 3 bases, and 16 bases lay between the germline ends. CDR3 residues: CSVASGPADGNTIYF. The CDR3 DNA is TGCAGCGTTGCCTCAGGGCCCGCAGATGGAAACACCATATATTTT.

The CDR3 DNA reads as TGTGCCAGCAGCCACCGAGACAGGGGCCGCGGGGAAAAACTGTTTTTT. This sequence encodes CASSHRDRGRGEKLFF. This sequence joins TRBV28 and TRBJ1-4, with 8 bases matching TRBD1. V trimming: 6 bases; J trimming: 8 bases; junction bases outside the gene matches: 14. Germline V gene sequence: CDR1 MDHEN, CDR2 SYDVKM. The CDR3 runs 16 residues.

V gene TRBV28 combines with J gene TRBJ1-2, with D possibly being TRBD1 (6 bases). V lost 5 bases to trimming and J lost 4 bases, with 14 bases between them. The CDR3 totals 14 residues. Per germline, CDR1 MDHEN and CDR2 SYDVKM. The CDR3 DNA is TGTGCCAGCAGTATCGGAGGGGGGGGCTATGGCTACACCTTC. Translation gives CASSIGGGGYGYTF.

This chain joins TRBV5-1 and TRBJ1-1, with no clear D. Per germline, CDR1 SGHRS and CDR2 YFSETQ. V was cut by 1 base and J by 4 bases, with 11 bases left in between. CDR3 length: 14 amino acids. The CDR3 region is CASSLTQLATEAFF. The CDR3 coding sequence is TGCGCCAGCAGCTTGACACAGTTGGCCACTGAAGCTTTCTTT.

The V call is TRBV18, the J call TRBJ2-1; D call uncertain. V lost 2 bases and J lost 6, with 11 bases in between. The CDR3 spans 14 residues. CDR1 and CDR2 from the germline V gene are KGHSH and LQKENI. Here the CDR3 DNA reads TGTGCCAGCTCACCATCTCAGGTGGTCAATGAGCAGTTCTTC. Translation gives CASSPSQVVNEQFF.

The CDR3 spells CASSPRWDTEAFF. The CDR3 DNA sequence: TGTGCCAGCAGCCCCAGGTGGGACACTGAAGCTTTCTTT. The chain joins TRBV3-1 (or the pseudogene TRBV3-2) to TRBJ1-1; D is uncertain. V was shortened by 4 bases and J by 3 bases, with 9 bases between the two germline ends. Germline loops: CDR1 LGHDT, CDR2 YNNKEL (reference sequence). The CDR3 has 13 amino acids.

The chain links TRBV2 to TRBJ2-7; 7 bases align to TRBD1. With 6 bases clipped from V and 3 bases from J, the junction kept 5 bases outside the gene matches. CDR1 and CDR2 (germline): SNHLY, FYNNEI. The CDR3 has 13 residues. The CDR3 DNA reads as TGTGCCAGCAGGCGAGCAGGGGGCTACGAGCAGTACTTC. It translates to CASRRAGGYEQYF.

This rearrangement joins TRBV29-1 to TRBJ1-4, with unresolved D. The germline gives CDR1 SQVTM, CDR2 ANQGSEA. V was cut by 6 bases and J by 10 bases, with 12 bases left in between. This CDR3 region has 11 residues. The CDR3 DNA reads as TGCAGCGTCGGGAGCGGCGGAAAACTGTTTTTT. Translation gives CSVGSGGKLFF. Supplemented by reference TRBV29-1 and TRBJ1-4, the full variable domain reads SAVISQKPSRDICQRGTSLTIQCQVDSQVTMMFWYRQQPGQSLTLIATANQGSEATYESGFVIDKFPISRPNLTFSTLTVSNMSPEDSSIYLCSVGSGGKLFFGSGTQLSVL.

The chain couples TRBV7-3 to TRBJ1-1; D remains unclear. The CDR3 spans 13 residues. Deletions cut 6 bases from V and 2 bases from J, with 10 bases between. The germline V gene has CDR1 SGHTA and CDR2 FQGTGA. The CDR3 protein is CASSQEHNTEAFF. The CDR3 DNA is TGTGCCAGCAGTCAAGAGCACAACACTGAAGCTTTCTTT.

The CDR3 bases are TGTGCCAGCGGGGGGGCCCCAGATACGCAGTATTTT. This translates into CASGGAPDTQYF. This chain joins TRBV3-1 (or the pseudogene TRBV3-2) and TRBJ2-3; D perhaps matches TRBD2 (7 bases). Germline CDR1 reads LGHDT; CDR2 reads YNNKEL (reference sequence). Trimming took off 8 bases at V and 4 bases at J, with 10 bases between the two ends. There are 12 residues in the CDR3.

The CDR3 DNA is TGCGCCAGCAGTCAATCCCGGTGTATGGGGACAGACTTTAATTCACCCCTCCACTTT. Its protein product is CASSQSRCMGTDFNSPLHF. The V call is TRBV23-1, the J call TRBJ1-6, with 7 bases matching TRBD1. TRBV23-1 is classed as an ORF, of uncertain function. V lost 0 bases, J lost 6 bases, and 14 bases stayed unmatched. The CDR3 spans 19 residues.

CDR3 in amino acids: CASSLMYPPQHF. The CDR3, as DNA: TGTGCCAGCAGTTTAATGTATCCGCCCCAGCATTTT. V gene TRBV28 combines with J gene TRBJ1-5; D remains ambiguous. The V and J ends lost 2 bases and 9 bases respectively, with 8 bases between them. CDR3 length: 12 amino acids. Germline V gives CDR1 MDHEN, CDR2 SYDVKM.

The chain uses TRBV30 and TRBJ2-1; 10 nucleotides align to TRBD2. V lost 3 bases and J lost 3; bases outside the gene matches: 5. Germline V gives CDR1 GTSNPN, CDR2 SVGIG (reference sequence). CDR3 length: 15 amino acids. As DNA, the CDR3 is TGTGCCTGGAGCAAAACTAGCGGGGTCTACAATGAGCAGTTCTTC. As protein: CAWSKTSGVYNEQFF.

The rearrangement joins TRBV6-1 to TRBJ1-6, with D maybe TRBD1 (6 bases). CDR3 size: 15 residues. Trimming shortened V by 2 bases and J by 7 bases, and 12 bases separated the two germline ends. Germline values: CDR1 MNHNS, CDR2 SASEGT. In DNA form, the CDR3 reads TGTGCCAGCAGTGAAATGTATCAGGGGAATTCACCCCTCCACTTT. This translates into CASSEMYQGNSPLHF.

The genes are TRBV20-1 and TRBJ1-1; 8 nucleotides line up with TRBD1. The CDR3 totals 14 residues. V was pared by 3 bases and J by 1 base, with 4 bases of the junction left unmatched. Germline loops: CDR1 DFQATT, CDR2 SNEGSKA (reference sequence). CDR3 loop: CSASTGTGNTEAFF. The CDR3 DNA reads TGCAGTGCTAGTACCGGGACAGGGAACACTGAAGCTTTCTTT.

This chain links TRBV19 with TRBJ2-2, with TRBD1 matching 11 bases. The CDR3 has 16 residues. V lost 6 bases to trimming and J lost 6 bases; unmatched junction nucleotides: 9. Germline CDR1 is LNHDA and CDR2 is SQIVND (reference sequence). The CDR3, as DNA: TGTGCCAGTAGATCGGACAGGGGGCCGGAGGCCGGGGAGCTGTTTTTT. Its protein product is CASRSDRGPEAGELFF.

The J gene is TRBJ2-3, the V gene TRBV28; D gene unclear. Trimming shortened V by 6 bases and J by 4 bases, and 11 bases separated the two germline ends. CDR1 is MDHEN, CDR2 SYDVKM, per germline. This CDR3 is 13 amino acids long. As DNA, the CDR3 is TGTGCCAGCAGAGAGCTGATAGCAGATACGCAGTATTTT. It codes for CASRELIADTQYF.

The V call is TRBV7-2, the J call TRBJ2-3; 8 positions match TRBD2. This CDR3 has 16 amino acids. Germline V gives CDR1 SGHTA, CDR2 FQGNSA. V was clipped by 1 base and J by 5 bases; unmatched bases: 8. Here the CDR3 reads CASSLVAGGQVDTQYF. CDR3 sequence (DNA): TGTGCCAGCAGCTTAGTTGCGGGGGGCCAGGTAGATACGCAGTATTTT.